These 24 T cell receptor beta chains came from one sample sequenced in a study of siplizumab effects on memory and regulatory T cells. Clones were read by immunoSEQ multiplex PCR, and TCRdb kept only the in-frame ones, dropping some. The sample holds 100,000 or so clones, about 91% seen once. Material for sequencing was CD4+ T cells sorted from blood. Receptor source: a human donor in good health.

This chain joins TRBV18 and TRBJ2-3, with D perhaps matching TRBD1 (5 bases). This CDR3 region has 13 residues. Per germline, CDR1 KGHSH and CDR2 LQKENI. Trimming removed 4 bases from V and 6 bases from J, with 11 bases in between. The CDR3 region is CASSQGNRDTQYF. The CDR3 DNA reads TGTGCCAGCTCACAGGGGAATCGGGATACGCAGTATTTT.

Comment on this clone: The junction does not match germline at one end; this may be a read error. This chain joins TRBV7-8 and TRBJ2-2; TRBD2 might be the D (7 bases). CDR3 length: 16 residues. In germline, CDR1 is SGHVS, CDR2 FQNEAQ. Written as DNA, the CDR3 is TGTGCCAGCACCTTAGGGGGAGGGGCGAACACCGGGGAGCTGTTTTTT. Residues: CASTLGGGANTGELFF.

The J gene is TRBJ2-5, the V gene TRBV7-8; the D gene could be TRBD1 or TRBD2 (5 bases each). The germline V gene encodes CDR1 SGHVS and CDR2 FQNEAQ. V shed 4 bases and J shed 5 bases, with 14 bases lying between them. The CDR3 spans 14 residues. The DNA for the CDR3 is TGTGCCAGCAGCTCCCCCGACAGAGGGGAGACCCAGTACTTC. Its protein product is CASSSPDRGETQYF.

This clone was detected only once. The rearrangement joins TRBV10-2 to TRBJ1-2; weak D call: TRBD1 (5 bases). The CDR3 is made up of 12 amino acids. Trimming cost V 4 bases and J 6 bases, with 9 bases left between them. The germline V gene encodes CDR1 WSHSY and CDR2 SAAADI. CDR3 sequence: CASSGGGHGYTF. Here the CDR3 DNA reads TGCGCCAGCAGTGGCGGGGGACATGGCTACACCTTC.

This sequence joins TRBV6-1 and TRBJ2-1; 8 bases are a match to TRBD1. CDR1 is MNHNS, CDR2 SASEGT, per germline. The V segment lost 2 bases and the J segment 10 bases; nucleotides outside the gene matches: 13. This CDR3 comprises 16 residues. The CDR3 is CASSEILGQGFREQFF. The CDR3 nucleotides read TGTGCCAGCAGTGAAATACTTGGACAGGGCTTTCGGGAGCAGTTCTTC.

The rearrangement joins TRBV28 to TRBJ1-2; no clear D gene. This CDR3 is built from 15 residues. CDR1 MDHEN and CDR2 SYDVKM come from the germline V gene. V was trimmed by 10 bases and J by 0 bases, leaving 18 bases between them. The CDR3 coding sequence is TGTGCCATCCTAACCGGACGGTTCGCTAACTATGGCTACACCTTC. Its translation is CAILTGRFANYGYTF.

The V call is TRBV14, the J call TRBJ1-2; 8 nucleotides agree with TRBD1. The germline V gene encodes CDR1 SGHDN and CDR2 FVKESK. CDR3 length: 16 amino acids. V was clipped by 2 bases and J by 3 bases; unmatched bases: 8. The CDR3 DNA reads TGTGCCAGCAGCCAAAGCCCGACAGGGGCCCACTATGGCTACACCTTC. Translated: CASSQSPTGAHYGYTF.

The chain couples TRBV7-9 to TRBJ1-1; 8 bases are a match to TRBD1. Germline trimming cut 5 bases from V and 1 base from J; bases unmatched to any gene: 6. CDR3 length: 15 residues. Germline CDR1 reads SEHNR; CDR2 reads FQNEAQ (reference sequence). The CDR3 protein is CASSREGQGNTEAFF. Written as DNA, the CDR3 is TGTGCCAGCAGCCGAGAAGGACAGGGGAACACTGAAGCTTTCTTT.

V is TRBV7-2 and J is TRBJ1-2; TRBD1 is a possible D gene (5 bases). CDR3 length: 14 amino acids. V was clipped by 5 bases and J by 1 base, with 11 bases between them. The germline V gene has CDR1 SGHTA and CDR2 FQGNSA. The CDR3 protein is CASSLGQGNYGYTF. Written as DNA, the CDR3 is TGTGCCAGCAGCCTAGGCCAGGGTAACTATGGCTACACCTTC.

V usage is TRBV7-9 and J usage is TRBJ2-4; D remains ambiguous. CDR1 is SEHNR, CDR2 FQNEAQ, per germline (reference sequence). This CDR3 region has 17 residues. Trimming left V 5 bases short and J 0 bases short, with 17 bases between. The DNA for the CDR3 is TGTGCCAGCAGCATAATCAGTTCTCCCCTAGCCAAAAACATTCAGTACTTC. It codes for CASSIISSPLAKNIQYF. The whole variable domain, filled in from reference TRBV7-9 and TRBJ2-4, reads DTGVSQNPRHKITKRGQNVTFRCDPISEHNRLYWYRQTLGQGPEFLTYFQNEAQLEKSRLLSDRFSAERPKGSFSTLEIQRTEQGDSAMYLCASSIISSPLAKNIQYFGAGTRLSVL.

The V and J genes are TRBV28 and TRBJ1-5, with D maybe TRBD1 (5 bases). The CDR3 is 16 amino acids. Between the trimmed V and J ends, which lost 4 bases and 2 bases, there was a span of 15 bases. CDR1 and CDR2 from the germline V gene are MDHEN and SYDVKM. CDR3 in amino acids: CASSSPPGGGNQPQHF. CDR3 DNA sequence: TGTGCCAGCAGTTCCCCTCCCGGGGGAGGCAATCAGCCCCAGCATTTT.

The chain combines TRBV4-1 with TRBJ2-7; D possibly matches TRBD1 or TRBD2 (6 bases each). CDR1 is MGHRA, CDR2 YSYEKL, per germline. The CDR3 consists of 17 residues. V lost 5 bases to trimming and J lost 2 bases, with 22 bases between them. The CDR3 bases are TGCGCCAGCAGCTCCTTTCCGGAGGGGGAACGCCCCTACGAGCAGTACTTC. This codes for CASSSFPEGERPYEQYF.

A single count supports this clone. The chain has TRBV25-1 and TRBJ1-5, with 7 bases matching TRBD1. Germline CDR1 MGHDK, CDR2 SYGVNS. The CDR3 runs to 15 residues. V was pared by 2 bases and J by 2 bases, with 3 bases of the junction left unmatched. The CDR3 reads CASSEGGGGNQPQHF. CDR3 in DNA: TGTGCCAGCAGTGAAGGAGGGGGCGGCAATCAGCCCCAGCATTTT.

The V call is TRBV11-1, the J call TRBJ2-7; D possibly corresponds to TRBD1 (6 bases). Germline CDR1 is SGHAT and CDR2 is FQDESV (reference sequence). The CDR3 totals 17 residues. The germline V and J ends were trimmed by 0 bases and 3 bases, with 18 bases remaining between them. Written as DNA, the CDR3 is TGTGCCAGCAGCTTAGCGGTTGGGGAAACAGGGAACTACGAGCAGTACTTC. It codes for CASSLAVGETGNYEQYF. Combining the CDR3 with reference TRBV11-1 and TRBJ2-7 gives the whole variable domain EAEVAQSPRYKITEKSQAVAFWCDPISGHATLYWYRQILGQGPELLVQFQDESVVDDSQLPKDRFSAERLKGVDSTLKIQPAELGDSAMYLCASSLAVGETGNYEQYFGPGTRLTVT.

The V gene is TRBV11-2, the J gene TRBJ1-3; no definite D call. The ends were cut back, 5 bases at V and 2 bases at J, with 10 bases in the middle. CDR1 and CDR2 from the germline V gene are SGHAT and FQNNGV. The CDR3 runs to 14 residues. Here the CDR3 reads CASSLVKAGNTIYF. CDR3 DNA sequence: TGTGCCAGCAGCCTAGTTAAGGCTGGAAACACCATATATTTT. Full variable domain (outside the CDR3, taken from reference TRBV11-2 and TRBJ1-3): EAGVAQSPRYKIIEKRQSVAFWCNPISGHATLYWYQQILGQGPKLLIQFQNNGVVDDSQLPKDRFSAERLKGVDSTLKIQPAKLEDSAVYLCASSLVKAGNTIYFGEGSWLTVV.

This chain connects TRBV5-6 to TRBJ1-2, with a weak D call TRBD1 (5 bases). The V end lost 0 bases, the J end lost 3 bases, and 9 bases lay between the germline ends. The CDR3 loop spans 14 amino acids. Germline CDR1 is SGHDT and CDR2 is YYEEEE. The CDR3 region has the DNA TGTGCCAGCAGCTTGGAGGGGCGCTACTATGGCTACACCTTC. It yields the protein CASSLEGRYYGYTF.

The chain is built from TRBV7-2 and TRBJ1-2; D may be TRBD1 (6 bases). CDR3 size: 14 residues. Per germline, CDR1 SGHTA and CDR2 FQGNSA. The V end was cut by 5 bases, the J end by 1 base, with 11 bases between. CDR3 DNA sequence: TGTGCCAGCAGCCCTCGACAGGATAACTATGGCTACACCTTC. Protein: CASSPRQDNYGYTF.

The chain joins TRBV7-3 to TRBJ2-3; D gene unclear. The V and J ends lost 5 bases and 1 base respectively, with 10 bases between them. The CDR3 runs to 14 residues. From germline, CDR1 is SGHTA and CDR2 FQGTGA. The CDR3 spells CASSRSPGTDTQYF. The CDR3 DNA sequence: TGTGCCAGCAGCCGCAGTCCGGGCACAGATACGCAGTATTTT.

The chain uses TRBV19 and TRBJ1-5, with D perhaps matching TRBD1 (6 bases). This CDR3 is 15 amino acids long. V lost 3 bases to trimming and J lost 6 bases, with 15 bases between them. Per the germline V gene, CDR1 is LNHDA and CDR2 is SQIVND (reference sequence). For the CDR3, the DNA is TGTGCCAGTAGTATGGGGGCTCCCCTCAGTCAGCCCCAGCATTTT. This codes for CASSMGAPLSQPQHF. The full variable domain, completed using reference TRBV19 and TRBJ1-5, is DGGITQSPKYLFRKEGQNVTLSCEQNLNHDAMYWYRQDPGQGLRLIYYSQIVNDFQKGDIAEGYSVSREKKESFPLTVTSAQKNPTAFYLCASSMGAPLSQPQHFGDGTRLSIL.

This chain connects TRBV7-9 to TRBJ1-5, with unresolved D. Germline loops: CDR1 SEHNR, CDR2 FQNEAQ (reference sequence). The ends were cut back, 7 bases at V and 7 bases at J, with 14 bases in the middle. CDR3 length: 13 amino acids. The CDR3 DNA reads as TGTGCCAGCAAACCCCTAGGAGGGCAGCCCCAGCATTTT. Translation: CASKPLGGQPQHF.

CDR3 in amino acids: CASSPLTGLNTEAFF. CDR3 DNA: TGTGCCAGCTCACCCTTAACAGGCTTGAACACTGAAGCTTTCTTT. This chain connects TRBV18 to TRBJ1-1; D might be TRBD1 (5 bases). The germline gives CDR1 KGHSH, CDR2 LQKENI. With 3 bases removed from V and 0 bases from J, the gap between germline ends came to 11 bases. The CDR3 has 15 amino acids.

This chain links TRBV5-6 with TRBJ2-1, with D tentatively TRBD1 (6 bases). The CDR3 length is 16 residues. The germline V and J ends were trimmed by 4 bases and 0 bases, with 14 bases remaining between them. Germline V gene lookup returns CDR1 SGHDT and CDR2 YYEEEE. The CDR3 sequence is CASSGETGDSYNEQFF. In DNA, the CDR3 is TGTGCCAGCAGCGGGGAGACAGGTGACTCCTACAATGAGCAGTTCTTC.

The gene calls are TRBV25-1 and TRBJ2-5; D remains ambiguous. Germline V CDR1 and CDR2: MGHDK, SYGVNS. This CDR3 contains 14 residues. V was pared by 2 bases and J by 4 bases, with 11 bases between. CDR3 in DNA: TGTGCCAGCAGTGAACCCACCGGGTTAGAGACCCAGTACTTC. Its protein is CASSEPTGLETQYF.

V is TRBV29-1 and J is TRBJ1-3; TRBD1 might be the D (5 bases). The V end lost 4 bases, the J end lost 0 bases, and 13 bases lay between the germline ends. CDR3 length equals 15 residues. The germline CDR1 and CDR2 sequences are SQVTM and ANQGSEA. The CDR3, as DNA: TGCAGCGTTGTAAGGGGATTAAGCTCTGGAAACACCATATATTTT. This gives the protein CSVVRGLSSGNTIYF.